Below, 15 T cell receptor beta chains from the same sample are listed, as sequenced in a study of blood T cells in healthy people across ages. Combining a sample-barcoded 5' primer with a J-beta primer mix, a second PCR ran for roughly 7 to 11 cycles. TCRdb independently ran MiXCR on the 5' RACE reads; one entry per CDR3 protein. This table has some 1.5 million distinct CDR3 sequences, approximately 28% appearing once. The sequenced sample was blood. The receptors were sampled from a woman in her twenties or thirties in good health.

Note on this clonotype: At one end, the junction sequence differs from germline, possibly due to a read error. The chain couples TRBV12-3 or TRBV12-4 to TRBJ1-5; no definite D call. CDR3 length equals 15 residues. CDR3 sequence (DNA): TGTGCCGGCAGTTTTCAGAGAAATAGCAATCAGCCCCAGCATTTT. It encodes CAGSFQRNSNQPQHF.

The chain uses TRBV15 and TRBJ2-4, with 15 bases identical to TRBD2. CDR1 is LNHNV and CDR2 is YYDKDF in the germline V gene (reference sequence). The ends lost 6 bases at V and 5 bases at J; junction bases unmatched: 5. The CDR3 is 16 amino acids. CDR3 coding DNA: TGTGCCACCAGGCTGGGACTAGCGGGGGGCCAAAACATTCAGTACTTC. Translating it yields CATRLGLAGGQNIQYF.

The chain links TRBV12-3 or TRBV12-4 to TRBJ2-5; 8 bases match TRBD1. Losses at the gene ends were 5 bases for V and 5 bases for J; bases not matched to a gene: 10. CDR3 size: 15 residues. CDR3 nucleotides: TGTGCCAGCAGTGCCTGGCAGGGGGCAATTGAGACCCAGTACTTC. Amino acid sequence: CASSAWQGAIETQYF.

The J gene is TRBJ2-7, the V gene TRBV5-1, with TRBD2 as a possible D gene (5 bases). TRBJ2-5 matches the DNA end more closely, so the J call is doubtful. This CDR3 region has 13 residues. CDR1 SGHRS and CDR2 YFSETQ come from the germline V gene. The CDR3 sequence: CASSHGDRATQYF. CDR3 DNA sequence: TGCGCCAGCAGCCACGGGGATCGGGCGACCCAGTACTTC.

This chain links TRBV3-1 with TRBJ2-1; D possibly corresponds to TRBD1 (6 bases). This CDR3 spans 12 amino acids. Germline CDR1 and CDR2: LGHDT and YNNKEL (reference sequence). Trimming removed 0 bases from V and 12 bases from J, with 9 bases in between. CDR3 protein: CASSQEQTGQFF. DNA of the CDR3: TGTGCCAGCAGCCAAGAGCAGACAGGGCAGTTCTTC.

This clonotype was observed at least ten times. The DNA for the CDR3 is TGCAGCGTTGCACAGGGCTCCTACAATGAGCAGTTCTTC. This codes for CSVAQGSYNEQFF. The rearrangement uses TRBV29-1 and TRBJ2-1; possibly TRBD1 for D (6 bases). Trimming took 4 bases from V and 0 from J, leaving 7 bases between them. The CDR3 is 13 amino acids. Germline CDR1 reads SQVTM; CDR2 reads ANQGSEA.

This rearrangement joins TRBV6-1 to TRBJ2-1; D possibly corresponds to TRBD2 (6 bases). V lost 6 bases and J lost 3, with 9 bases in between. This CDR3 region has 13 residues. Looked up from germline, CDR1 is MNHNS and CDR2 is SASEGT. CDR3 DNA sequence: TGTGCCAGCAGAATGGGGGGCTACAATGAGCAGTTCTTC. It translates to CASRMGGYNEQFF.

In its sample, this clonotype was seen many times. The CDR3 nucleotides read TGTGCCAGCAGCTCCCCTCCAGACAGGTATCGCGAGCAGTACTTC. Its translation: CASSSPPDRYREQYF. The chain recombines TRBV27 with TRBJ2-7, with D maybe TRBD1 (6 bases). Germline CDR1 and CDR2: MNHEY and SMNVEV (reference sequence). This CDR3 has 15 residues. V was clipped by 6 bases and J by 6 bases, with 21 bases between them.

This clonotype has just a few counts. CDR3 sequence reads: CASRIFPPSGRGEQYF. CDR3 DNA: TGTGCCAGCAGAATTTTTCCCCCTAGCGGGAGAGGCGAGCAGTACTTC. The rearrangement links TRBV11-2 to TRBJ2-7; 10 bases match TRBD2. The junction had 14 bases not matched to a gene; V was cut back by 6 bases and J by 6 bases. This CDR3 is built from 16 residues. The germline gives CDR1 SGHAT, CDR2 FQNNGV.

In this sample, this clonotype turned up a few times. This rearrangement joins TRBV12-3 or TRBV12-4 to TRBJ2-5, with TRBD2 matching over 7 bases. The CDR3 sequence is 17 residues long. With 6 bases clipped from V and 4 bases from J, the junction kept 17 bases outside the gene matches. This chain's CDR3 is CASSDGMYKRGRETQYF. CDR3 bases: TGTGCCAGCAGCGATGGGATGTACAAGCGGGGCCGAGAGACCCAGTACTTC.

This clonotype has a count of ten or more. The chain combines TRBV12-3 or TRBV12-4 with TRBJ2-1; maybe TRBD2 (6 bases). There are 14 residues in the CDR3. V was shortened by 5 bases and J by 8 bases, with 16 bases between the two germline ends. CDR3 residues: CASSPPDGSDEQFF. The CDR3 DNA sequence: TGTGCCAGCAGTCCGCCGGACGGGAGCGATGAGCAGTTCTTC.

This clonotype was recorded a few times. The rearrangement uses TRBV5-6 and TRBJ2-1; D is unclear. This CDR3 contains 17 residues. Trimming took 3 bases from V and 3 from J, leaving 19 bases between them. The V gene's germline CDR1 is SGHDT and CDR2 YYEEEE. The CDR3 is CASSSVTVLGGYNEQFF. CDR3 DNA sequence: TGTGCCAGCAGCTCAGTAACAGTGTTAGGCGGCTACAATGAGCAGTTCTTC.

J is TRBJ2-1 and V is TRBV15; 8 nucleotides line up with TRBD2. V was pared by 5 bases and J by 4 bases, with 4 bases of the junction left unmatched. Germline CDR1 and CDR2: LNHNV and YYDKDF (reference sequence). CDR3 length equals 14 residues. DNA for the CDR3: TGTGCCACCAGCTTACTAGCGGTTTACAATGAGCAGTTCTTC. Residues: CATSLLAVYNEQFF.

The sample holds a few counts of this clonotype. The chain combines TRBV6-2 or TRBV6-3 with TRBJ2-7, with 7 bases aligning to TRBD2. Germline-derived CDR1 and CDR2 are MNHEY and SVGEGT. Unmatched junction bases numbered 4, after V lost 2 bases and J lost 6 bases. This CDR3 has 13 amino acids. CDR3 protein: CASSYGRGFEQYF. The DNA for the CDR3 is TGTGCCAGCAGTTACGGGAGGGGCTTCGAGCAGTACTTC.

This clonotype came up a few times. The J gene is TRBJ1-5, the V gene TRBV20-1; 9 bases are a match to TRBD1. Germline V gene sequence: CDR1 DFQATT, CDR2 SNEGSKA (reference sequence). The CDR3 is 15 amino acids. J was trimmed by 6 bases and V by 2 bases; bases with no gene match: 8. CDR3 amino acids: CSARPTGQGGQPQHF. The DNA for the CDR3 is TGCAGTGCTAGACCTACGGGACAGGGAGGTCAGCCCCAGCATTTT.